This paragraph covers one TCR beta chain sequence. As yet, its antigen is unknown. Assay used: immunoSEQ multiplex PCR; TCRdb lists only in-frame clones, some missing. The sample lists about 130,000 clones; approximately 85% were seen once. These data originate in a study of T cell responses to AZD1222 COVID-19 vaccine. Findings and limits, study-wide: Mostly white British, mostly female donors; authors suggested clonal diversity may be underestimated. It was only after the peak T cell response that any repertoires were sampled. Baseline seropositivity characterized only a handful of AZD1222 recipients. Following two doses of AZD1222, Spike-specific TCR breadth and depth rose.

This CDR3 is 14 amino acids long. Trimming removed 5 bases from V and 7 bases from J, with 14 bases in between. In germline, CDR1 is SGHVS, CDR2 FNYEAQ. Material: peripheral blood, obtained 28 days after the second AZD1222 dose. The V call is TRBV7-6, the J call TRBJ1-4; TRBD1 is a possible D gene (6 bases). This TCR was recovered from an adult who received the AZD1222 COVID-19 vaccine. The CDR3 DNA follows: TGTGCCAGCAGCCCAAGGGGGGGGTCTGAAAAACTGTTTTTT. It is translated as CASSPRGGSEKLFF.